This T cell receptor beta chain was observed in a study of early T cells in non-severe SARS-CoV-2 infection. J was trimmed by 1 base and V by 6 bases; bases with no gene match: 8. Germline V gives CDR1 MGHDK, CDR2 SYGVNS. The CDR3 totals 15 residues. This clonotype was picked up a small number of times. In TCRdb, the 5' RACE reads were re-called with MiXCR into one record per CDR3 protein. Altogether some 70,000 distinct CDR3 sequences are present, roughly a tenth being singletons, with the ten largest covering 4.5% to 6.5%. The sequence came from an adult who was a healthcare worker with PCR-confirmed SARS-CoV-2 infection or an uninfected control (not recorded which). What was sequenced was whole blood. V is TRBV25-1 and J is TRBJ2-7, with TRBD2 matching 8 bases. CDR3 nucleotide sequence: TGTGCCAGCAGGGGATCGGGAGGGCCGTCCTACGAGCAGTACTTC. It is translated as CASRGSGGPSYEQYF.